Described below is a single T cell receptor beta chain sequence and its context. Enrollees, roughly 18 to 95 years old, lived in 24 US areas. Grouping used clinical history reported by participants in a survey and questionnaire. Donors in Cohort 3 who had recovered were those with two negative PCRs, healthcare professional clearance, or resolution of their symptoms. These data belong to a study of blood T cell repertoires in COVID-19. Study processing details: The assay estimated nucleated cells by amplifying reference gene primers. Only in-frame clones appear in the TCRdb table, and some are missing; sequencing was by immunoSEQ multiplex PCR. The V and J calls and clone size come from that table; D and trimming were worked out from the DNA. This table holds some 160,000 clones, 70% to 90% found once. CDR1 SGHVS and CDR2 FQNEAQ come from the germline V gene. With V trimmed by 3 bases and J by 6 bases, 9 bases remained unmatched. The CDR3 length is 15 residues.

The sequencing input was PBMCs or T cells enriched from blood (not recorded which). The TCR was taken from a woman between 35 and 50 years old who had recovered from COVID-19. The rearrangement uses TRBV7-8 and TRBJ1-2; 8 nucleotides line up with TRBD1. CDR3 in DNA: TGTGCCAGCAGCTTGGACAGGGAAGGTTTAAATGGCTACACCTTC. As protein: CASSLDREGLNGYTF.